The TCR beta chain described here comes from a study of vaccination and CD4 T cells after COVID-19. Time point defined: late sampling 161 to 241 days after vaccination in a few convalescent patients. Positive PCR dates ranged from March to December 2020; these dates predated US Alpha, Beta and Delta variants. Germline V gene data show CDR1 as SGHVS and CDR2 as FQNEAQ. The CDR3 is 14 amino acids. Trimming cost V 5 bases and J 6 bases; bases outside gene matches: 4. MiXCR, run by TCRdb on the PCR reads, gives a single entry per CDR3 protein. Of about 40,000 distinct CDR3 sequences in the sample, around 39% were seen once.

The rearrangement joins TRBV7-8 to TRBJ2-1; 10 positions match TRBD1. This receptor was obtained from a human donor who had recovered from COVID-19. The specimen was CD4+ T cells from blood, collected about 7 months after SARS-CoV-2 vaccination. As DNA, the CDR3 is TGTGCCAGCAGCCCGACAGGGGGCCCCAATGAGCAGTTCTTC. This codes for CASSPTGGPNEQFF.